What follows are 4 T cell receptor beta chains derived from one specimen sequenced in a study of blood T cell repertoires in COVID-19. The method was immunoSEQ multiplex PCR; TCRdb's version includes in-frame clones alone and lacks a portion of them. The data show 250,000 to 300,000 clones, about four fifths seen once. Material: peripheral blood. The receptors shown here come from an elderly man with acute or convalescent COVID-19.

This chain joins TRBV5-1 and TRBJ1-3; the D is unclear. There are 16 residues in the CDR3. Germline V gene lookup returns CDR1 SGHRS and CDR2 YFSETQ. The V end was cut by 4 bases, the J end by 0 bases, with 14 bases between. The CDR3 spells CASSQLAPSSGNTIYF. The DNA for the CDR3 is TGCGCCAGCAGCCAACTTGCGCCAAGCTCTGGAAACACCATATATTTT.

The chain has TRBV5-4 and TRBJ1-1, with a tentative D call TRBD1 (5 bases). Germline V gene data show CDR1 as SGHNT and CDR2 as YYREEE (reference sequence). The CDR3 is 14 amino acids. V lost 4 bases, J lost 5 bases, and 15 bases lay in between. CDR3 sequence (DNA): TGTGCCAGCAGCAAGCAGGGTGATGGGACTGAAGCTTTCTTT. Protein product: CASSKQGDGTEAFF.

This clone has just one count. The gene calls are TRBV9 and TRBJ1-6; no reliable D call. In germline, CDR1 is SGDLS, CDR2 YYNGEE. V lost 3 bases and J lost 1, with 8 bases in between. This CDR3 comprises 15 residues. The CDR3 here is CASSALSSYNSPLHF. The CDR3 DNA reads TGTGCCAGCAGCGCCCTATCTTCCTATAATTCACCCCTCCACTTT.

This clone was detected only once. The rearrangement joins TRBV28 to TRBJ2-2; possibly TRBD1 for D (6 bases). The length of the CDR3 is 14 residues. Between the trimmed V and J ends, which lost 7 bases and 2 bases, there was a span of 11 bases. The V gene's germline CDR1 is MDHEN and CDR2 SYDVKM. CDR3 DNA: TGTGCCAGCACTTTTGGGACAAACACCGGGGAGCTGTTTTTT. Translation: CASTFGTNTGELFF.